This T cell receptor (beta chain) was identified in a study of CD8 T cells in ankylosing spondylitis. The length of the CDR3 is 14 residues. The germline gives CDR1 LGHDT, CDR2 YNNKEL (reference sequence). The V gene lost 4 bases and the J gene lost 1 base, with 10 bases spanning the gap. Molecular-barcoded quantitative 5'-RACE produced these TCR beta libraries. TCRdb itself ran the 5' RACE reads through MiXCR, one entry per CDR3 protein. Among 200,000 or so distinct CDR3 sequences listed, roughly 18% were seen once. This clonotype came up many times. This chain connects TRBV3-1 to TRBJ1-1; D is possibly TRBD1 (6 bases). The receptor was derived from a male donor aged 5 to 30 with ankylosing spondylitis or in good health (not recorded which). Sample: blood, either unsorted or a sorted T cell fraction (not recorded which). CDR3 sequence reads: CASSLGQTNTEAFF. As DNA, the CDR3 is TGTGCCAGCAGCCTCGGACAGACGAACACTGAAGCTTTCTTT.